This is a list of T cell receptor beta chains from one sample in a study of blood T cells in healthy people across ages. One entry per CDR3 protein results from TCRdb running MiXCR on the 5' RACE reads. Of about 1.8 million distinct CDR3 sequences in the sample, around 50% were seen once. The sequencing sample was made of blood. These receptors were collected from a woman aged 40 to 50 in good health. CDR3s include the opening cysteine and the closing phenylalanine or tryptophan. A D gene is named only where the DNA matches it firmly. The size entry is marked missing in some rows and otherwise reads once, few, many or a size class.

v_call	j_call	d_call	clone_size	cdr3_nt	cdr3_aa
TRBV7-9	TRBJ2-7	TRBD2	-	TGTGCCAGCAGCAATACTAGCGGTGCCTACGAGCAGTACTTC	CASSNTSGAYEQYF
TRBV12-5	TRBJ2-3	TRBD2	-	TGTGCTAGTGGTTTGGGTCCGGGGGGGCCTCACAATACGCAGTATTTT	CASGLGPGGPHNTQYF
TRBV18	TRBJ2-7	-	-	TGTGCCAGCTCACCCGGGACCAAGCACTACGAGCAGTACTTC	CASSPGTKHYEQYF
TRBV4-2	TRBJ2-3	TRBD2	-	TGTGCCAGCAGCCAATCCGGTCGCGGGGGGGCGACAGATACGCAGTATTTT	CASSQSGRGGATDTQYF
TRBV14	TRBJ2-1	-	few	TGTGCCAGCAGCCCTCCGGGCTCGCTCAATGAGCAGTTCTTC	CASSPPGSLNEQFF
TRBV5-1	TRBJ2-1	TRBD1	many	TGCGCCAGCAGCTCCGGGACAGGGGGCTACAATGAGCAGTTCTTC	CASSSGTGGYNEQFF
TRBV7-9	TRBJ2-1	TRBD1	once	TGTGCCAGCAGCTACAGGGGTTGGGAGCAGTTCTTC	CASSYRGWEQFF
TRBV7-2	TRBJ2-7	TRBD1	-	TGTGCCAGCAGCTTGCAGGGGGCGGACTACGAGCAGTACTTC	CASSLQGADYEQYF
TRBV6-5	TRBJ2-3	-	-	TGTGCCAGCAGTTTCGGGCCACCGGCGGATACGCAGTATTTT	CASSFGPPADTQYF
TRBV7-8	TRBJ2-5	TRBD2	-	TGTGCCAGCAGCCCTCTAGCGGGGGGTCCCCGGACCCAGTACTTC	CASSPLAGGPRTQYF
TRBV6-5	TRBJ2-1	TRBD1	few	TGTGCCATCGCTCCGGGACAGGGATACAATGAGCAGTTCTTC	CAIAPGQGYNEQFF
TRBV5-1	TRBJ1-2	-	-	TGCGCCAGCAGCTTCGCAGGAGCTTCCAACTATGGCTACACCTTC	CASSFAGASNYGYTF
TRBV27	TRBJ1-2	-	-	TGTGCCAGCAGTTTATCACCAGGGGCGGGTGGCTACACCTTC	CASSLSPGAGGYTF
TRBV3-1	TRBJ2-1	TRBD2	few	TGTGCCAGCAGCCAAGCCGCGAGCGGGGGGGCTACCTACAATGAGCAGTTCTTC	CASSQAASGGATYNEQFF
TRBV14	TRBJ2-7	-	-	TGTGCCAGCAGCCCGGATCAGCCCTTCTACGAGCAGTACTTC	CASSPDQPFYEQYF
TRBV2	TRBJ1-1	-	-	TGTGCCAGCAGGGACACCCCTATGAACACTGAAGCTTTCTTT	CASRDTPMNTEAFF
TRBV6-6	TRBJ2-3	-	-	TGTGCCAGCAGGGCGGCACAAGTGACAGATACGCAGTATTTT	CASRAAQVTDTQYF
TRBV20-1	TRBJ2-5	TRBD1	-	TGCAGTGCTTCCCAGCCGGGACAGCGACAAGAGACCCAGTACTTC	CSASQPGQRQETQYF
TRBV5-1	TRBJ1-1	-	-	TGCGCCAGCAGCGCCTTACAGGGAATGAACACTGAAGCTTTCTTT	CASSALQGMNTEAFF
TRBV7-3	TRBJ2-3	TRBD2	-	TGTGCCAGCAGCTGGGGAGGGCCCTCAGATACGCAGTATTTT	CASSWGGPSDTQYF
TRBV7-7	TRBJ2-5	TRBD2	few	TGTGCTAGCAGCTTAGTTGGGACTACCCAAGAGACCCAGTACTTC	CASSLVGTTQETQYF
TRBV20-1	TRBJ2-1	-	few	TGCAGTGCTAGAGAGTTCGTAAATGAGCAGTTCTTC	CSAREFVNEQFF
TRBV11-2	TRBJ2-5	-	-	TGTGCCAGCAGCTTGCCCAGACTGGGCCAAGAGACCCGGTACTTC	CASSLPRLGQETRYF
TRBV7-7	TRBJ1-4	TRBD1	-	TGTGCTAGCAGCCCCAATGACAGGGGGCATGATGAAAAACTGTTTTTT	CASSPNDRGHDEKLFF
TRBV7-2	TRBJ2-6	-	-	TGTGCCAGCATCAAGGGAGTAACTGGGGCCAACGTCCTGACTTTC	CASIKGVTGANVLTF
TRBV29-1	TRBJ2-1	TRBD2	few	TGCAGCGGCGGACTAGCGGCCTACAATGAGCAGTTCTTC	CSGGLAAYNEQFF
TRBV29-1	TRBJ1-1	TRBD1	-	TGCAGCGTCGACAGGGACCCCACTGAAGCTTTCTTT	CSVDRDPTEAFF
TRBV6-2/TRBV6-3	TRBJ2-7	-	few	TGTGCCAGCAGACGACAGGTTACCTCCACCTACGAGCAGTACTTC	CASRRQVTSTYEQYF
TRBV7-8	TRBJ2-7	-	-	TGTGCCAGCAGCTTAGGGGGCGCGGGCAATGAGCAGTACTTC	CASSLGGAGNEQYF
TRBV7-2	TRBJ2-1	TRBD2	once	TGTGCCAGCAGTCCCATGCTAGCGGGGCTCAATGAGCAGTTCTTC	CASSPMLAGLNEQFF
TRBV7-2	TRBJ2-5	-	few	TGTGCCAGCAGCATGGGGGTGTACCAAGAGACCCAGTACTTC	CASSMGVYQETQYF
TRBV6-2/TRBV6-3	TRBJ2-7	-	few	TGTGCCAGCAGTTACGGGACAATGCGCTACGAGCAGTACTTC	CASSYGTMRYEQYF